What follows are 7 T cell receptor beta chains derived from one specimen sequenced in a study of blood T cells in healthy people across ages. Primed by a sample-barcoded 5' primer and a J-beta primer mix, a second PCR proceeded for roughly 7 to 12 cycles. From the 5' RACE reads, TCRdb called clonotypes with MiXCR, one entry per CDR3 protein. The sample includes 660,000 or so distinct CDR3 sequences, 58% of them seen just once. The source material was blood. These receptor sequences come from a man aged 60 to 69 in good health.

J is TRBJ2-5 and V is TRBV6-2 or TRBV6-3; D remains ambiguous. Trimming shortened V by 2 bases and J by 8 bases, and 15 bases separated the two germline ends. The CDR3 is 14 amino acids. In germline, CDR1 is MNHEY, CDR2 SVGEGT. CDR3 residues: CASSYELPTGTQYF. CDR3 DNA sequence: TGTGCCAGCAGTTACGAACTCCCCACCGGTACCCAGTACTTC.

The V and J genes are TRBV6-1 and TRBJ1-2; no clear D gene. The germline V gene encodes CDR1 MNHNS and CDR2 SASEGT. Trimming removed 2 bases from V and 7 bases from J, with 11 bases in between. The CDR3 spans 13 residues. The CDR3 DNA reads TGTGCCAGCAGTGAAAAAACCCCAGGTGGCTACACCTTC. This gives the protein CASSEKTPGGYTF.

The chain carries TRBV9 and TRBJ2-4; a weak D match, TRBD2 (6 bases). The V and J ends lost 7 bases and 5 bases respectively, with 16 bases between them. The CDR3 extends over 14 amino acids. Germline CDR1 SGDLS, CDR2 YYNGEE. In DNA, the CDR3 is TGTGCCAGCGCGGAGGGTATGTCGCAAAACATTCAGTACTTC. The encoded protein is CASAEGMSQNIQYF.

The V call is TRBV12-3 or TRBV12-4, the J call TRBJ2-1; 10 nucleotides line up with TRBD1. The V gene end was trimmed by 6 bases and the J gene end by 9 bases; junction bases not matched to a gene: 11. The CDR3 runs 15 residues. DNA of the CDR3: TGTGCCAGCAGCCTTTACTCGACAGGGGGCTTTGAGCAGTTCTTC. Amino acids: CASSLYSTGGFEQFF.

This clonotype was observed a few times. The chain links TRBV5-1 to TRBJ1-6, with D tentatively TRBD1 (5 bases). Trimming removed 0 bases from V and 8 bases from J, with 12 bases in between. The CDR3 is made up of 15 amino acids. Germline V gene data show CDR1 as SGHRS and CDR2 as YFSETQ. The CDR3 sequence is CASSLEGRAHSPLHF. The CDR3, as DNA: TGCGCCAGCAGCTTGGAAGGCAGGGCGCATTCACCCCTCCACTTT.

The V call is TRBV7-9, the J call TRBJ1-1, with 8 positions matching TRBD1. Trimming took 2 bases from V and 6 from J; bases not matched to a gene: 5. CDR1 SEHNR and CDR2 FQNEAQ come from the germline V gene (reference sequence). This CDR3 has 14 residues. CDR3 amino acids: CASSLQGADSEAFF. In DNA form, the CDR3 reads TGTGCCAGCAGCTTACAGGGGGCCGATTCTGAAGCTTTCTTT.

This clonotype was seen more than once but under ten times. The rearrangement joins TRBV20-1 to TRBJ2-1; 10 positions agree with TRBD2. This CDR3 region has 14 residues. J gave up 9 bases and V 6 bases, and 11 bases lay outside the gene matches. The germline gives CDR1 DFQATT, CDR2 SNEGSKA (reference sequence). The CDR3 here is CSAPTSGAVREQFF. The CDR3 bases are TGCAGTGCACCCACTAGCGGGGCAGTCCGTGAGCAGTTCTTC.